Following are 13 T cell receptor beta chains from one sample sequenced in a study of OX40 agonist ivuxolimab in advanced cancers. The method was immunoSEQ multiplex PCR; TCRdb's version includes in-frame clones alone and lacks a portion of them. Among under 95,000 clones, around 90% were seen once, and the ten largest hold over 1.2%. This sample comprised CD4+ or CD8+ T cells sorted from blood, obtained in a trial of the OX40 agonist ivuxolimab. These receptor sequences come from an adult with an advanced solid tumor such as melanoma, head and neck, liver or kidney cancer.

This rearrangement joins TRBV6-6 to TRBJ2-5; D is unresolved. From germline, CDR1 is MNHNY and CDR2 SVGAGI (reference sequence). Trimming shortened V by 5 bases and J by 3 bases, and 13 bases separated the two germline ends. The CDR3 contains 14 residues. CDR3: CASSKQGIEETQYF. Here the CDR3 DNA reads TGTGCCAGCAGTAAACAAGGGATAGAAGAGACCCAGTACTTC.

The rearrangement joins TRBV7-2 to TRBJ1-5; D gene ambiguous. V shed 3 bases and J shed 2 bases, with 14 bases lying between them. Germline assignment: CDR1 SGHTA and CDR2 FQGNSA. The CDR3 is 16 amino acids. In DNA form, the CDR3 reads TGTGCCAGCAGCTTGGATGGGGATAGTGGCAATCAGCCCCAGCATTTT. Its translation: CASSLDGDSGNQPQHF.

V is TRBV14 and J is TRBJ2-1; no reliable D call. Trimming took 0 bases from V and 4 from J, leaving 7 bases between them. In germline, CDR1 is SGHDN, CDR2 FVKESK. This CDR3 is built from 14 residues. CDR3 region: CASSQELGYNEQFF. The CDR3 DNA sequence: TGTGCCAGCAGCCAAGAATTAGGGTACAATGAGCAGTTCTTC. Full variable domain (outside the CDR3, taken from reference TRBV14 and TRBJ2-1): EAGVTQFPSHSVIEKGQTVTLRCDPISGHDNLYWYRRVMGKEIKFLLHFVKESKQDESGMPNNRFLAERTGGTYSTLKVQPAELEDSGVYFCASSQELGYNEQFFGPGTRLTVL.

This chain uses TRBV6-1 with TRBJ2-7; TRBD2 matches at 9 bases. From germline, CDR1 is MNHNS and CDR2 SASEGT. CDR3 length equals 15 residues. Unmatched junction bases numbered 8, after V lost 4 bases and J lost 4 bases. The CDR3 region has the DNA TGTGCCAGCAGTGCAATCAGCGGGAGGAGGTACGAGCAGTACTTC. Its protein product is CASSAISGRRYEQYF.

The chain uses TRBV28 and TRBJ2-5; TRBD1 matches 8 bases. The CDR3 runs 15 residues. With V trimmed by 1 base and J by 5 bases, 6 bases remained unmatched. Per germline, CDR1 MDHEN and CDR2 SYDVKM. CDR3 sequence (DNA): TGTGCCAGCAGTTTATTGGGCAGGGGGCAGGAGACCCAGTACTTC. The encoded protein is CASSLLGRGQETQYF.

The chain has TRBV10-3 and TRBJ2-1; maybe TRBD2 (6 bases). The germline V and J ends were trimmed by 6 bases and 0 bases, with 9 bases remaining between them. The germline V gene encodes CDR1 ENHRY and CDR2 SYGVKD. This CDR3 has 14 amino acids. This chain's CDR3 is CAIREDYSYNEQFF. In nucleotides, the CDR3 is TGTGCCATCAGGGAGGACTACTCCTACAATGAGCAGTTCTTC.

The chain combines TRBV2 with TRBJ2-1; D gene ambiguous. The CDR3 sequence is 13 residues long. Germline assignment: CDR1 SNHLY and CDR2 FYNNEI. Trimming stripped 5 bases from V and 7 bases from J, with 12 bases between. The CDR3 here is CASSNLQSNEQFF. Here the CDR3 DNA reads TGTGCCAGCAGTAACTTACAGAGTAATGAGCAGTTCTTC. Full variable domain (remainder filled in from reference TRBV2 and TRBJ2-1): EPEVTQTPSHQVTQMGQEVILRCVPISNHLYFYWYRQILGQKVEFLVSFYNNEISEKSEIFDDQFSVERPDGSNFTLKIRSTKLEDSAMYFCASSNLQSNEQFFGPGTRLTVL.

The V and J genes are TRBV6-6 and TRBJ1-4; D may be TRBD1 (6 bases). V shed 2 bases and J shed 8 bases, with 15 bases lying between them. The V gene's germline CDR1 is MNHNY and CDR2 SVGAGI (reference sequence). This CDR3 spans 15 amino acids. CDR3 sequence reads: CASSYGAGAGEKLFF. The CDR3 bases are TGTGCCAGCAGTTACGGTGCAGGGGCGGGAGAAAAACTGTTTTTT.

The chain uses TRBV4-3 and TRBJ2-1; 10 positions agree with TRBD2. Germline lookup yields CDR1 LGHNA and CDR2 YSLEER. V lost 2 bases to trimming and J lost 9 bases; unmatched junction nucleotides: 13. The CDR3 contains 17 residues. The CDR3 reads CASSQSPGTSVSREQFF. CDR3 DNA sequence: TGCGCCAGCAGCCAATCCCCCGGGACTAGCGTTTCTCGTGAGCAGTTCTTC.

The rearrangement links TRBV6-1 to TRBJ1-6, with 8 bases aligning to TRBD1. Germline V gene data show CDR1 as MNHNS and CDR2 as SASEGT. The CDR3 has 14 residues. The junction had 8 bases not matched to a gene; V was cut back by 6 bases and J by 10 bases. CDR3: CASRDLTGASPLHF. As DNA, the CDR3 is TGTGCCAGCAGGGACTTGACAGGGGCATCACCCCTCCACTTT.

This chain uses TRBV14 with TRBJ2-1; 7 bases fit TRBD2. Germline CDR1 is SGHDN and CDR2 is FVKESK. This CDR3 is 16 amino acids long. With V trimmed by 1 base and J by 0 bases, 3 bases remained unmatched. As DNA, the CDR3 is TGTGCCAGCAGCCAAGTTCGGACTAGCTCCTACAATGAGCAGTTCTTC. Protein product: CASSQVRTSSYNEQFF.

This CDR3 is CASSLPEGSGGGVDTQYF. In nucleotides, the CDR3 is TGTGCCAGCAGCCTCCCCGAGGGTAGCGGGGGGGGAGTAGATACGCAGTATTTT. This sequence joins TRBV4-2 and TRBJ2-3; the match to TRBD2 covers 11 bases. This CDR3 spans 18 amino acids. Germline CDR1 LGHNA, CDR2 YNFKEQ. Trimming at V came to 4 bases and at J to 5 bases, leaving 14 bases not matched to a gene.

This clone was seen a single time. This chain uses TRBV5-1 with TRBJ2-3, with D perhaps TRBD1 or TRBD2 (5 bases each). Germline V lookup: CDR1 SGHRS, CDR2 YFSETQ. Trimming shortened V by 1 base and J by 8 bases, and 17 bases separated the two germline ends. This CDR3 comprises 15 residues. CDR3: CASSLLGTGLGTQYF. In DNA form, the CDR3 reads TGCGCCAGCAGCTTGTTAGGGACCGGCCTAGGTACGCAGTATTTT.